A selection of T cell receptor beta chains follows, all from one sample in a study of beta chain features in type 1 diabetes. TCRdb's table, derived via immunoSEQ multiplex PCR, lists solely in-frame clones and lacks some. Found here are about 45,000 clones, 66% of them singletons; the top ten hold 2% to 2.5%. Material: Tregs from blood. These receptors were taken from a woman aged 18-35 years with type 1 diabetes. Both conserved end residues are part of each CDR3. D genes are given only for firm matches. Part of the rows lack a size; the others show once, few, many or a class for expanded clones.

V gene: TRBV11-1; clone size: -; J gene: TRBJ2-4; D gene: -; CDR3 DNA: TGTGCCAGCAGCCCAGGGGGACTCGGAAACATTCAGTACTTC; CDR3 protein: CASSPGGLGNIQYF
V gene: TRBV7-3; clone size: -; J gene: TRBJ2-3; D gene: TRBD1; CDR3 DNA: TGTGCCAGCAGCTTAGACAGGGCCACAGATACGCAGTATTTT; CDR3 protein: CASSLDRATDTQYF
V gene: TRBV10-3; clone size: -; J gene: TRBJ2-3; D gene: TRBD1; CDR3 DNA: TGTGCCATCAGGGGGGACAGGGAAATCACAGATACGCAGTATTTT; CDR3 protein: CAIRGDREITDTQYF
V gene: TRBV4-3; clone size: -; J gene: TRBJ2-3; D gene: -; CDR3 DNA: TGCGCCAGCAGCCAGGATCTCGGTGGGGGCGGACTCACAGATACGCAGTATTTT; CDR3 protein: CASSQDLGGGGLTDTQYF
V gene: TRBV10-3; clone size: few; J gene: TRBJ2-6; D gene: TRBD1; CDR3 DNA: TGTGCCATCAGTGAGTGGTTCGGGATGAAGACAGGGACCCTGTCCTCTGGGGCCAACGTCCTGACTTTC; CDR3 protein: CAISEWFGMKTGTLSSGANVLTF
V gene: TRBV14; clone size: -; J gene: TRBJ1-6; D gene: -; CDR3 DNA: TGTGCCAGCAGCCAGTACAGGGAGTCTTCACCCCTCCACTTT; CDR3 protein: CASSQYRESSPLHF
V gene: TRBV11-2; clone size: -; J gene: TRBJ1-4; D gene: TRBD1; CDR3 DNA: TGTGCCAGCAGCTCCCGGACCGGGACAGGAGAGTTGAAACTGTTTTTT; CDR3 protein: CASSSRTGTGELKLFF
V gene: TRBV18; clone size: -; J gene: TRBJ1-1; D gene: -; CDR3 DNA: TGTGCCAGCTCACCACCTCAGAAGAAGAACACTGAAGCTTTCTTT; CDR3 protein: CASSPPQKKNTEAFF
V gene: TRBV28; clone size: medium-sized; J gene: TRBJ2-6; D gene: -; CDR3 DNA: TGTGCCAGCAGTTCCTCAGGGTCTGGGGCCAACGTCCTGACTTTC; CDR3 protein: CASSSSGSGANVLTF
V gene: TRBV7-2; clone size: few; J gene: TRBJ1-3; D gene: -; CDR3 DNA: TGTGCCAGCAGCCTCATACCGCGCTCTGGAAACACCATATATTTT; CDR3 protein: CASSLIPRSGNTIYF
V gene: TRBV28; clone size: few; J gene: TRBJ2-7; D gene: TRBD2; CDR3 DNA: TGTGCCAGCAGTTTTCTAGCGGGAGACTCCTACGAGCAGTACTTC; CDR3 protein: CASSFLAGDSYEQYF
V gene: TRBV30; clone size: -; J gene: TRBJ2-7; D gene: -; CDR3 DNA: TGTGCCTGGAGACGGGGGTTCGACGAGCAGTACTTC; CDR3 protein: CAWRRGFDEQYF
V gene: TRBV5-1; clone size: once; J gene: TRBJ2-7; D gene: TRBD2; CDR3 DNA: TGCGCCAGCAGCTTGGCCTACGGGGGGGCCTCCTACGAGCAGTACTTC; CDR3 protein: CASSLAYGGASYEQYF
V gene: TRBV30; clone size: -; J gene: TRBJ2-1; D gene: TRBD2; CDR3 DNA: TGTGCCTGGAGAGAAACTAGCGGGAGGGAAAATGAGCAGTTCTTC; CDR3 protein: CAWRETSGRENEQFF
V gene: TRBV10-3; clone size: -; J gene: TRBJ2-1; D gene: TRBD2; CDR3 DNA: TGTGCCACAACGAGACTAGCTGGCTGGATCAATGAGCAGTTCTTC; CDR3 protein: CATTRLAGWINEQFF
V gene: TRBV5-1; clone size: -; J gene: TRBJ2-3; D gene: -; CDR3 DNA: TGCGCCAGCAGCTATAGACGGGAGGATACGCAGTATTTT; CDR3 protein: CASSYRREDTQYF
V gene: TRBV2; clone size: -; J gene: TRBJ2-7; D gene: TRBD1; CDR3 DNA: TGTGCCAGCAGTATAGGGGGACAGAAATACGAGCAGTACTTC; CDR3 protein: CASSIGGQKYEQYF
V gene: TRBV7-9; clone size: -; J gene: TRBJ2-7; D gene: TRBD2; CDR3 DNA: TGTGCCAGCAGCTTAGTGGTGACTAGCGGGATTTACGAGCAGTACTTC; CDR3 protein: CASSLVVTSGIYEQYF
V gene: TRBV28; clone size: few; J gene: TRBJ2-7; D gene: -; CDR3 DNA: TGTGCCAGCTCGCGAGCCGGGGTGGGCGAGCAGTACTTC; CDR3 protein: CASSRAGVGEQYF
V gene: TRBV7-2; clone size: once; J gene: TRBJ1-2; D gene: -; CDR3 DNA: TGTGCCAGCAGCTTAGAGGGGCTGGGTGGCTACACCTTC; CDR3 protein: CASSLEGLGGYTF
V gene: TRBV25-1; clone size: once; J gene: TRBJ2-1; D gene: TRBD2; CDR3 DNA: TGTGCCAGCAAGTATAGCGGGAGCTCCTACAATGAGCAGTTCTTC; CDR3 protein: CASKYSGSSYNEQFF
V gene: TRBV29-1; clone size: -; J gene: TRBJ2-5; D gene: TRBD2; CDR3 DNA: TGCAGCGCTAGCGGGGGACAGGTGGAGACCCAGTACTTC; CDR3 protein: CSASGGQVETQYF
V gene: TRBV7-9; clone size: -; J gene: TRBJ1-5; D gene: -; CDR3 DNA: TGTGCCAGCAGCCACGATTACAGTAGCAATCAGCCCCAGCATTTT; CDR3 protein: CASSHDYSSNQPQHF
V gene: TRBV5-6; clone size: -; J gene: TRBJ2-1; D gene: -; CDR3 DNA: TGTGCCAGCAGCCCTAAACGCCCCCATGAGCAGTTCTTC; CDR3 protein: CASSPKRPHEQFF
V gene: TRBV10-3; clone size: -; J gene: TRBJ1-4; D gene: -; CDR3 DNA: TGTGCCACGACGACAGGAGAATATGAAAAACTGTTTTTT; CDR3 protein: CATTTGEYEKLFF
V gene: TRBV7-2; clone size: few; J gene: TRBJ2-7; D gene: -; CDR3 DNA: TGTGCCAGCAGCTTAGTGAGGGCGACGGATCTGGTTTACGAGCAGTACTTC; CDR3 protein: CASSLVRATDLVYEQYF
V gene: TRBV6-6; clone size: -; J gene: TRBJ2-3; D gene: TRBD1; CDR3 DNA: TGTGCCAGCAGAGGGGGCCATATCACAGATACGCAGTATTTT; CDR3 protein: CASRGGHITDTQYF
V gene: TRBV18; clone size: -; J gene: TRBJ1-4; D gene: -; CDR3 DNA: TGTGCCAGCTCACAGGAGGGGAATGAAAAACTGTTTTTT; CDR3 protein: CASSQEGNEKLFF
V gene: TRBV7-2; clone size: few; J gene: TRBJ1-1; D gene: -; CDR3 DNA: TGTGCCAGCCGGGGAGGGGGAACTTGGAACACTGAAGCTTTCTTT; CDR3 protein: CASRGGGTWNTEAFF
V gene: TRBV9; clone size: once; J gene: TRBJ2-1; D gene: TRBD2; CDR3 DNA: TGTGCCAGCAGCGTGGGGACTAGCGGGGGGGCCAGGTACAATGAGCAGTTCTTC; CDR3 protein: CASSVGTSGGARYNEQFF
V gene: TRBV6-6; clone size: few; J gene: TRBJ1-1; D gene: TRBD1; CDR3 DNA: TGTGCCAGCAGTTCCACCGGGACAGGGGGCGGCGAAGCTTTCTTT; CDR3 protein: CASSSTGTGGGEAFF
V gene: TRBV4-3; clone size: -; J gene: TRBJ2-1; D gene: -; CDR3 DNA: TGCGCCAGCAGCTATAACCACTATGAGCAGTTCTTC; CDR3 protein: CASSYNHYEQFF
V gene: TRBV5-4; clone size: -; J gene: TRBJ2-2; D gene: -; CDR3 DNA: TGTGCCAGCACCCCTCCAATAACGAGCACCGGGGAGCTGTTTTTT; CDR3 protein: CASTPPITSTGELFF
V gene: TRBV10-3; clone size: -; J gene: TRBJ1-2; D gene: -; CDR3 DNA: TGTGCCATCAGTGAGGATTCCCCGGGGGGAGGAGGCTACACCTTC; CDR3 protein: CAISEDSPGGGGYTF
V gene: TRBV15; clone size: -; J gene: TRBJ2-7; D gene: TRBD1; CDR3 DNA: TGTGCCACCAGCAGGGACAGGGGGTTCTACGAGCAGTACTTC; CDR3 protein: CATSRDRGFYEQYF
V gene: TRBV5-1; clone size: -; J gene: TRBJ2-3; D gene: -; CDR3 DNA: TGCGCCAGCAGCTTTGGCAGCACAGATACGCAGTATTTT; CDR3 protein: CASSFGSTDTQYF
V gene: TRBV18; clone size: -; J gene: TRBJ1-5; D gene: -; CDR3 DNA: TGTGCCAGCTCACCAGGCAACAATCAGCCCCAGCATTTT; CDR3 protein: CASSPGNNQPQHF
V gene: TRBV13; clone size: few; J gene: TRBJ1-1; D gene: -; CDR3 DNA: TGTGCCAGCAGCCTCGCGGGGTCGAGGACTGAAGCTTTCTTT; CDR3 protein: CASSLAGSRTEAFF
V gene: TRBV7-2; clone size: -; J gene: TRBJ2-5; D gene: TRBD2; CDR3 DNA: TGTGCCAGCAGCCCTCAGCGGGGGGAGACCCAGTACTTC; CDR3 protein: CASSPQRGETQYF
V gene: TRBV7-9; clone size: -; J gene: TRBJ2-2; D gene: -; CDR3 DNA: TGTGCCAGCAGCCCGACTATTACGGGCGGGGAGCTGTTTTTT; CDR3 protein: CASSPTITGGELFF
V gene: TRBV6-1; clone size: few; J gene: TRBJ2-3; D gene: -; CDR3 DNA: TGTGCCAGCAGTTTCGGGCGGAGGAGCACAGATACGCAGTATTTT; CDR3 protein: CASSFGRRSTDTQYF
V gene: TRBV6-6; clone size: -; J gene: TRBJ2-3; D gene: -; CDR3 DNA: TGTGCCAGCAGGCGGGGACTGGGCACAGATACGCAGTATTTT; CDR3 protein: CASRRGLGTDTQYF
V gene: TRBV2; clone size: -; J gene: TRBJ2-7; D gene: -; CDR3 DNA: TGTGCCAGCAGTCCCGTCCTGTTCTACGAGCAGTACTTC; CDR3 protein: CASSPVLFYEQYF
V gene: TRBV29-1; clone size: -; J gene: TRBJ2-6; D gene: TRBD1; CDR3 DNA: TGCAGCGTCGTGACAGGGTTAGCCTCTGGGGCCAACGTCCTGACTTTC; CDR3 protein: CSVVTGLASGANVLTF
V gene: TRBV5-1; clone size: -; J gene: TRBJ2-7; D gene: -; CDR3 DNA: TGCGCCAGCAGCTCCCGGTCTAGCGTCTACGAGCAGTACTTC; CDR3 protein: CASSSRSSVYEQYF
V gene: TRBV7-2; clone size: few; J gene: TRBJ2-1; D gene: -; CDR3 DNA: TGTGCCAGCAGCCCCCCTAGCGTCGAGCAGTTCTTC; CDR3 protein: CASSPPSVEQFF
V gene: TRBV5-1; clone size: -; J gene: TRBJ2-1; D gene: TRBD2; CDR3 DNA: TGCGCCAGCAGCCCACTAGCGGGAATAATGAATGAGCAGTTCTTC; CDR3 protein: CASSPLAGIMNEQFF
V gene: TRBV2; clone size: -; J gene: TRBJ1-2; D gene: TRBD1; CDR3 DNA: TGTGCCAGCAGTCTTGACAGGGTGTGGGGCTACACCTTC; CDR3 protein: CASSLDRVWGYTF
V gene: TRBV5-4; clone size: -; J gene: TRBJ2-5; D gene: TRBD2; CDR3 DNA: TGTGCCAGCAGCTTTATTACTGGATCGGGGAGGGTGACCCAGTACTTC; CDR3 protein: CASSFITGSGRVTQYF
V gene: TRBV5-4; clone size: -; J gene: TRBJ2-2; D gene: TRBD2; CDR3 DNA: TGTGCCAGCAGCCGGGGGCGGGAGGGCCCCGGGGAGCTGTTTTTT; CDR3 protein: CASSRGREGPGELFF
V gene: TRBV19; clone size: -; J gene: TRBJ2-1; D gene: -; CDR3 DNA: TGTGCCAGTAGTATAGCGGGAGTATCAGCCAATGAGCAGTTCTTC; CDR3 protein: CASSIAGVSANEQFF
V gene: TRBV5-4; clone size: few; J gene: TRBJ2-6; D gene: -; CDR3 DNA: TGTGCCAGCAGCTTGGCCGGGGTATCGGGGGCCAACGTCCTGACTTTC; CDR3 protein: CASSLAGVSGANVLTF
V gene: TRBV27; clone size: -; J gene: TRBJ2-3; D gene: -; CDR3 DNA: TGTGCCAGCGCCCCGGACAGACGAGAGACGACGCAGTATTTT; CDR3 protein: CASAPDRRETTQYF
V gene: TRBV18; clone size: -; J gene: TRBJ2-1; D gene: -; CDR3 DNA: TGTGCCAGCTCACCACCTAGCTACAATGAGCAGTTCTTC; CDR3 protein: CASSPPSYNEQFF
V gene: TRBV10-3; clone size: -; J gene: TRBJ2-7; D gene: TRBD1; CDR3 DNA: TGTGCCTCGAGCGGACAGGGGGCCTACGAGCAGTACTTC; CDR3 protein: CASSGQGAYEQYF
V gene: TRBV27; clone size: -; J gene: TRBJ2-3; D gene: -; CDR3 DNA: TGTGCCAGCAGTTTATTCCCAATCGTGAGCGGAAATACGCAGTATTTT; CDR3 protein: CASSLFPIVSGNTQYF